Each of the 10 T cell receptor beta chains below was sequenced from the same sample in a study of blood T cell repertoires in COVID-19. Assay used: immunoSEQ multiplex PCR; TCRdb lists only in-frame clones, some missing. The repertoire includes about 250,000 clones, approximately 85% of them detected once, and 9.1% sits in the top ten. Source material: PBMCs or T cells enriched from blood (not recorded which). These receptor sequences come from a woman aged 45 to 65 with acute COVID-19.

This sequence joins TRBV19 and TRBJ1-1, with 7 bases matching TRBD1. Trimming cost V 6 bases and J 5 bases; bases outside gene matches: 12. Germline loops: CDR1 LNHDA, CDR2 SQIVND (reference sequence). The CDR3 loop spans 15 amino acids. CDR3 DNA sequence: TGTGCCAGTAGGGCGCCCGAGGGGGCGGGGACTGAAGCTTTCTTT. Translating gives CASRAPEGAGTEAFF. The full variable domain, in which reference TRBV19 and TRBJ1-1 provide the parts outside the CDR3, is DGGITQSPKYLFRKEGQNVTLSCEQNLNHDAMYWYRQDPGQGLRLIYYSQIVNDFQKGDIAEGYSVSREKKESFPLTVTSAQKNPTAFYLCASRAPEGAGTEAFFGQGTRLTVV.

V is TRBV6-5 and J is TRBJ1-1, with D uncertain. Trimming removed 5 bases from V and 7 bases from J, with 11 bases in between. The CDR3 is 12 residues long. The germline CDR1 and CDR2 sequences are MNHEY and SVGAGI. The CDR3 nucleotides read TGTGCCAGCAGTCTGATCGGGAGTGAAGCTTTCTTT. This sequence encodes CASSLIGSEAFF.

CDR3: CASSLVGGVSTEAFF. In DNA, the CDR3 is TGTGCCAGCAGCTTAGTTGGGGGCGTAAGCACTGAAGCTTTCTTT. The chain combines TRBV7-2 with TRBJ1-1; tentative D call: TRBD1 (6 bases). CDR1 and CDR2 (germline): SGHTA, FQGNSA. CDR3 size: 15 residues. Trimming removed 1 base at V and 4 bases at J, with 13 bases between.

V gene TRBV5-4 combines with J gene TRBJ2-5; tentatively, D is TRBD2 (6 bases). Germline-derived CDR1 and CDR2 are SGHNT and YYREEE (reference sequence). The CDR3 sequence is 14 residues long. The germline V and J ends were trimmed by 4 bases and 5 bases, with 15 bases remaining between them. In nucleotides, the CDR3 is TGTGCCAGCAGCCCCTCGCGGGGCCGGGAGACCCAGTACTTC. This translates into CASSPSRGRETQYF.

This chain links TRBV11-3 with TRBJ2-1; weak D call: TRBD2 (6 bases). V dropped 9 bases and J dropped 8 bases, with 17 bases sitting between them. CDR1 is SGHNT and CDR2 is YENEEA in the germline V gene. CDR3 length: 13 amino acids. DNA of the CDR3: TGTGCCAGTTTCCGGGACTGCTTATATGAGCAGTTCTTC. Translation gives CASFRDCLYEQFF.

The V and J genes are TRBV30 and TRBJ2-3; TRBD1 matches at 7 bases. Germline V gives CDR1 GTSNPN, CDR2 SVGIG (reference sequence). The CDR3 totals 13 residues. J gave up 1 base and V 4 bases, and 2 bases lay outside the gene matches. In nucleotides, the CDR3 is TGTGCCTGGAAGGGGGCTGGCACAGATACGCAGTATTTT. The encoded protein is CAWKGAGTDTQYF.

J is TRBJ2-7 and V is TRBV27, with a possible D match to TRBD1 (6 bases). V was shortened by 6 bases and J by 0 bases, with 15 bases between the two germline ends. The CDR3 loop spans 15 amino acids. Germline lookup yields CDR1 MNHEY and CDR2 SMNVEV (reference sequence). The CDR3 DNA follows: TGTGCCAGCAGCCCCAGCAGGGGTTACTCCTACGAGCAGTACTTC. It specifies CASSPSRGYSYEQYF.

This rearrangement joins TRBV2 to TRBJ2-5; TRBD2 might be the D (6 bases). Trimming took off 2 bases at V and 4 bases at J, with 11 bases between the two ends. The CDR3 is 14 amino acids. CDR1 SNHLY and CDR2 FYNNEI come from the germline V gene. This CDR3 reads CASSEWRGAETQYF. The CDR3 DNA reads as TGTGCCAGCAGTGAATGGCGGGGAGCAGAGACCCAGTACTTC.

The chain recombines TRBV2 with TRBJ2-3, with a weak D call TRBD2 (6 bases). The CDR3 loop spans 12 amino acids. Trimming pared 11 bases from V and 0 bases from J, leaving 9 bases between. Per germline, CDR1 SNHLY and CDR2 FYNNEI. CDR3 coding DNA: TGTGCCCGGGCGGGGAGCACAGATACGCAGTATTTT. Translation gives CARAGSTDTQYF.

The table lists this clone with a few counts. V and J are TRBV12-5 and TRBJ1-2, with TRBD1 identical over 11 bases. J gave up 4 bases and V 2 bases, and 9 bases lay outside the gene matches. CDR1 is LGHNT, CDR2 FRNRAP, per germline. CDR3 length equals 17 residues. The CDR3 reads CASGLRTGGELIYGYTF. For the CDR3, the DNA is TGTGCTAGTGGTTTGAGGACAGGGGGCGAACTAATCTATGGCTACACCTTC.